This TCR beta chain stems from a study of neurological immune-mediated disorders. General study points: HTLV-1-associated myelopathy displayed the greatest TCR clonal expansion, and multiple sclerosis exhibited the smallest, lower than that of healthy controls.

J gave up 4 bases and V 3 bases, and 3 bases lay outside the gene matches. The CDR3 consists of 15 residues. Per germline, CDR1 SQVTM and CDR2 ANQGSEA. The sample holds many counts of this clonotype. Antigen unknown. Preparation of the unsorted libraries drew on 2 million PBMCs stored at -80 C. The method for making cDNA was 5'RACE, and it used 10-nucleotide random UMIs. Each CDR3 protein gets one entry after TCRdb re-called the 5' RACE reads with MiXCR. The sample has 60,000 to 85,000 distinct CDR3 sequences, approximately 5% seen once; the top ten hold 2% to 2.5%. The sequenced sample consisted of PBMCs. This sequence originates from a woman aged 25 to 39 with multiple sclerosis. The chain joins TRBV29-1 to TRBJ2-3, with 14 bases aligning to TRBD2. The CDR3: CSVEPTSGGADTQYF. The CDR3 region has the DNA TGCAGCGTTGAGCCGACTAGCGGGGGGGCAGATACGCAGTATTTT.